This T cell receptor (beta chain) derives from a study of tumor-infiltrating lymphocytes in primary liver carcinoma. Study-level points and caveats: The study found only about 7.5-25% of top clones in all five tumor regions.

CDR1 is SQVTM and CDR2 is ANQGSEA in the germline V gene. There are 13 residues in the CDR3. After removal of 6 bases from V and 5 bases from J, the junction contained 5 bases not matched to a gene. Joint extraction of RNA and DNA used roughly 17-32 mg of bulk tissue that was unsorted. Patients diagnosed with primary liver carcinoma received treatment through surgical resection. A constant-region primer primed TCR beta cDNA synthesis from 500 to 550 ng of total RNA. For TCR beta, libraries were produced by three nested multiplex PCR rounds using slightly modified ARM-PCR. Use of TRBV1-TRBV30 forward primers with a C-beta reverse primer characterized the first two PCR rounds, which lasted around 9 cycles each. TCRdb analysed the multiplex PCR reads with MiXCR anew, one entry per CDR3 protein. This sample has some 190,000 distinct CDR3 sequences, with 70% to 90% found just once. This clonotype was detected many times. Antigen unknown.

The V and J genes are TRBV29-1 and TRBJ2-1; the match to TRBD1 covers 9 bases. This sequence originates from a middle-aged man with primary liver carcinoma and hepatitis B virus infection. Sequencing was done on a sample of tumor tissue from primary liver carcinoma. The CDR3 here is CSVTGTGNNEQFF. CDR3 DNA sequence: TGCAGCGTGACCGGGACAGGGAACAATGAGCAGTTCTTC.